A single sample gave rise to the 21 T cell receptor beta chains below, sequenced in a study of CD8+ T cells in alopecia areata. Treatment noted: oral pan-JAK inhibitor, 5-10 mg twice daily. In each case, RNA was isolated and then reverse transcribed into cDNA as the sequencing template. The table came from immunoSEQ multiplex PCR; TCRdb's copy has only in-frame clones and leaves some out. This sample yields about 300,000 clones, of which 58% are seen a single time; approximately 1.8% belongs to the top ten. Sequenced here: CD4+ T cells sorted from blood, sampled at week 24, from a patient treated with tofacitinib. Receptors originate from a human donor with alopecia areata.

This chain uses TRBV10-3 with TRBJ1-5; D possibly corresponds to TRBD1 (6 bases). Germline V gives CDR1 ENHRY, CDR2 SYGVKD. The germline V and J ends were trimmed by 10 bases and 1 base, with 8 bases remaining between them. The CDR3 length is 12 residues. The CDR3 loop reads CATGGSNQPQHF. CDR3 coding DNA: TGTGCCACGGGGGGCAGCAATCAGCCCCAGCATTTT.

This clone was counted only a few times. The J gene is TRBJ2-5, the V gene TRBV5-1; no reliable D call. CDR3 length equals 13 residues. V was cut by 0 bases and J by 3 bases, with 6 bases left in between. CDR1 is SGHRS, CDR2 YFSETQ, per germline. The CDR3 reads CASSLDGKETQYF. As DNA, the CDR3 is TGCGCCAGCAGCTTGGACGGTAAAGAGACCCAGTACTTC.

This rearrangement joins TRBV29-1 to TRBJ2-3, with 12 nucleotides matching TRBD2. Trimming at V came to 6 bases and at J to 8 bases, leaving 6 bases not matched to a gene. CDR1 is SQVTM and CDR2 is ANQGSEA in the germline V gene. The CDR3 is 13 amino acids. The CDR3 region has the DNA TGCAGCGTCCTAGCGGGGGGGCGGGGTACGCAGTATTTT. Residues: CSVLAGGRGTQYF.

This clone has more than one count but fewer than ten. The chain couples TRBV4-2 to TRBJ1-3; D ambiguous. Deletions cut 0 bases from V and 4 bases from J, with 4 bases between. Germline V gives CDR1 LGHNA, CDR2 YNFKEQ. CDR3 size: 13 residues. CDR3 protein: CASSQDGGNTIYF. The CDR3 nucleotides read TGTGCCAGCAGCCAAGATGGGGGAAACACCATATATTTT.

The genes are TRBV30 and TRBJ2-5; 11 bases line up with TRBD2. With 7 bases clipped from V and 2 bases from J, the junction kept 3 bases outside the gene matches. This CDR3 has 13 amino acids. Germline lookup yields CDR1 GTSNPN and CDR2 SVGIG (reference sequence). DNA of the CDR3: TGTGCCTTTAGCGGGGGGGGACAAGAGACCCAGTACTTC. Amino acids: CAFSGGGQETQYF.

This chain uses TRBV30 with TRBJ1-3; the D gene is possibly TRBD1 (6 bases). The CDR3 has 15 amino acids. Trimming pared 3 bases from V and 2 bases from J, leaving 14 bases between. Germline CDR1 reads GTSNPN; CDR2 reads SVGIG (reference sequence). CDR3 loop: CAWRDAGATGNTIYF. The CDR3 bases are TGTGCCTGGAGGGACGCAGGGGCGACTGGAAACACCATATATTTT.

The chain carries TRBV5-6 and TRBJ1-5, with D possibly being TRBD1 (6 bases). The length of the CDR3 is 16 residues. Deletions cut 2 bases from V and 6 bases from J, with 18 bases between. Germline V gene data show CDR1 as SGHDT and CDR2 as YYEEEE. CDR3 loop: CASSFGHTGLSQPQHF. CDR3 in DNA: TGTGCCAGCAGCTTCGGTCACACAGGGTTGAGTCAGCCCCAGCATTTT.

This rearrangement joins TRBV30 to TRBJ2-2; the D gene is possibly TRBD2 (7 bases). This CDR3 is 16 amino acids long. V dropped 3 bases and J dropped 6 bases, with 20 bases sitting between them. Germline CDR1 and CDR2: GTSNPN and SVGIG (reference sequence). CDR3 residues: CAWSLRLAGVSGELFF. CDR3 in DNA: TGTGCCTGGAGCCTTAGACTAGCAGGGGTTTCCGGGGAGCTGTTTTTT.

This clone was picked up one time. This chain uses TRBV2 with TRBJ2-3; TRBD2 aligns across 7 bases. Germline trimming cut 7 bases from V and 2 bases from J; bases unmatched to any gene: 15. Germline-derived CDR1 and CDR2 are SNHLY and FYNNEI. CDR3 size: 17 residues. CDR3 sequence: CASNRGRGTPDTDTQYF. The CDR3 DNA is TGTGCCAGCAACCGTGGGCGGGGGACCCCAGACACAGATACGCAGTATTTT.

V usage is TRBV29-1 and J usage is TRBJ1-2, with D perhaps TRBD1 (6 bases). V was trimmed by 4 bases and J by 5 bases, leaving 20 bases between them. Germline V gives CDR1 SQVTM, CDR2 ANQGSEA. The CDR3 runs 15 residues. The CDR3 region is CSVGSDRGGQYGYTF. In nucleotides, the CDR3 is TGCAGCGTTGGCTCGGACAGAGGAGGACAGTATGGCTACACCTTC.

This chain connects TRBV28 to TRBJ2-3; D possibly corresponds to TRBD1 (5 bases). V was clipped by 6 bases and J by 2 bases, with 9 bases between them. Germline assignment: CDR1 MDHEN and CDR2 SYDVKM. This CDR3 contains 13 residues. The CDR3: CASSKTDTDTQYF. In DNA, the CDR3 is TGTGCCAGCAGCAAGACAGACACAGATACGCAGTATTTT. Full variable domain (rest looked up from reference TRBV28 and TRBJ2-3): DVKVTQSSRYLVKRTGEKVFLECVQDMDHENMFWYRQDPGLGLRLIYFSYDVKMKEKGDIPEGYSVSREKKERFSLILESASTNQTSMYLCASSKTDTDTQYFGPGTRLTVL.

This clone was seen only once. V is TRBV30 and J is TRBJ2-3, with unresolved D. CDR1 GTSNPN and CDR2 SVGIG come from the germline V gene (reference sequence). V was trimmed by 2 bases and J by 5 bases, leaving 5 bases between them. This CDR3 has 11 residues. The DNA for the CDR3 is TGTGCCTGGAGTAAGGAAGATACGCAGTATTTT. This translates into CAWSKEDTQYF.

The chain joins TRBV10-3 to TRBJ1-6; 10 nucleotides line up with TRBD1. V was pared by 6 bases and J by 6 bases, with 5 bases of the junction left unmatched. In germline, CDR1 is ENHRY, CDR2 SYGVKD. The CDR3 is 15 residues long. The CDR3 DNA is TGTGCCATCAGAACGGACAGGGGGTTTAATTCACCCCTCCACTTT. This gives the protein CAIRTDRGFNSPLHF.

The chain joins TRBV2 to TRBJ1-5; D is unresolved. Germline-derived CDR1 and CDR2 are SNHLY and FYNNEI. V was cut by 1 base and J by 0 bases, with 19 bases left in between. This CDR3 region has 19 residues. The CDR3 here is CASSEGLYPWTPSNQPQHF. CDR3 bases: TGTGCCAGCAGTGAAGGGTTGTACCCGTGGACCCCTAGCAATCAGCCCCAGCATTTT.

The CDR3: CATSQVGGLAGYTF. Written as DNA, the CDR3 is TGTGCCACCAGCCAAGTGGGGGGCTTGGCTGGCTACACCTTC. The chain recombines TRBV15 with TRBJ1-2, with a weak D call TRBD1 (6 bases). The V end was cut by 5 bases, the J end by 7 bases, with 17 bases between. There are 14 residues in the CDR3. CDR1 is LNHNV, CDR2 YYDKDF, per germline (reference sequence).

The sample holds one count of this clone. V gene TRBV7-4 combines with J gene TRBJ1-5; no clear D. Germline CDR1 SGHVT, CDR2 SQSDAQ. This CDR3 is built from 15 residues. V dropped 2 bases and J dropped 3 bases, with 11 bases sitting between them. Here the CDR3 reads CASSLWCWDNQPQHF. The CDR3 DNA reads as TGTGCCAGCAGCTTATGGTGCTGGGACAATCAGCCCCAGCATTTT.

The chain has TRBV28 and TRBJ1-2; the D gene is possibly TRBD1 (6 bases). The CDR3 runs to 13 residues. V was clipped by 6 bases and J by 6 bases, with 14 bases between them. Germline V gene lookup returns CDR1 MDHEN and CDR2 SYDVKM. CDR3 region: CASRTTQGNGYTF. The CDR3 nucleotides are TGTGCCAGCAGGACGACACAGGGAAATGGCTACACCTTC.

The chain recombines TRBV29-1 with TRBJ2-3, with 7 bases lining up with TRBD2. The trim removed 0 bases at V and 4 bases at J, leaving 1 base unmatched. The CDR3 runs to 13 residues. Per germline, CDR1 SQVTM and CDR2 ANQGSEA. Here the CDR3 reads CSVEEGGADTQYF. The CDR3 DNA reads as TGCAGCGTTGAAGAGGGGGGGGCAGATACGCAGTATTTT.

V usage is TRBV7-2 and J usage is TRBJ1-5; unclear D gene. Trimming removed 5 bases at V and 5 bases at J, with 10 bases between. The germline V gene encodes CDR1 SGHTA and CDR2 FQGNSA. This CDR3 is 13 amino acids long. The CDR3 loop reads CASSPFGDQPQHF. CDR3 nucleotide sequence: TGTGCCAGCAGCCCCTTTGGGGATCAGCCCCAGCATTTT. The full variable domain, in which reference TRBV7-2 and TRBJ1-5 provide the parts outside the CDR3, is GAGVSQSPSNKVTEKGKDVELRCDPISGHTALYWYRQSLGQGLEFLIYFQGNSAPDKSGLPSDRFSAERTGGSVSTLTIQRTQQEDSAVYLCASSPFGDQPQHFGDGTRLSIL.

This clone was counted a few times. The chain has TRBV7-2 and TRBJ2-2; a weak D match, TRBD1 (6 bases). Germline-derived CDR1 and CDR2 are SGHTA and FQGNSA. The V and J ends lost 4 bases and 5 bases respectively, with 14 bases between them. CDR3 length: 15 residues. The CDR3 sequence: CASSYLGQRTGELFF. The CDR3, as DNA: TGTGCCAGCAGCTATCTCGGACAGAGGACCGGGGAGCTGTTTTTT.

This clone was detected only a few times. This chain connects TRBV7-9 to TRBJ2-1; D may be TRBD1 or TRBD2 (6 bases each). The germline V and J ends were trimmed by 4 bases and 8 bases, with 18 bases remaining between them. Germline-derived CDR1 and CDR2 are SEHNR and FQNEAQ (reference sequence). The CDR3 loop spans 15 amino acids. CDR3 amino acids: CASSSFRGPGDEQFF. DNA for the CDR3: TGTGCCAGCAGCTCTTTCAGGGGACCGGGGGATGAGCAGTTCTTC.